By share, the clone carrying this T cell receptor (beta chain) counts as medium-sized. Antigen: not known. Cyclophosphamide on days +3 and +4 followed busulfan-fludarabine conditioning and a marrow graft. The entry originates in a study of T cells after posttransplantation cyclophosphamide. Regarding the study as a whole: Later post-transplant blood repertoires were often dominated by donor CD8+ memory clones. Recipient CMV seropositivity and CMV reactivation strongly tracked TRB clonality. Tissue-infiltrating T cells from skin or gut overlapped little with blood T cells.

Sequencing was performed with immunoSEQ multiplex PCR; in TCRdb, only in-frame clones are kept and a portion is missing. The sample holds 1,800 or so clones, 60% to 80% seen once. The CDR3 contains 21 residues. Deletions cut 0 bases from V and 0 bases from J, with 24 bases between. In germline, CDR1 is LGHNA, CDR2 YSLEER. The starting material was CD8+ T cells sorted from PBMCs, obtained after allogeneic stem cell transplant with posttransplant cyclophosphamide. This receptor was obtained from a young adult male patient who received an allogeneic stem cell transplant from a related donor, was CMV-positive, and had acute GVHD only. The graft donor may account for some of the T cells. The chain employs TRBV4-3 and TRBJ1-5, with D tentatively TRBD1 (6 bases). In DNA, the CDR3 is TGCGCCAGCAGCCAAGATATTATAAACGAGGACAGCCTCTTTAGCAATCAGCCCCAGCATTTT. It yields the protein CASSQDIINEDSLFSNQPQHF.